This T cell receptor beta chain came from a study of cytomegalovirus exposure and HLA in healthy donors. Study observations and caveats: According to reports, the classifier identified cytomegalovirus status with high specificity and sensitivity. Some TCR beta chains (roughly 160 of them) were listed as cytomegalovirus-associated.

Clones were read by immunoSEQ multiplex PCR, and TCRdb kept only the in-frame ones, dropping some. The sample holds a few hundred thousand clones, about nine tenths seen once. With respect to this clone: The antigen remains unidentified.

Trimming shortened V by 0 bases and J by 5 bases, and 5 bases separated the two germline ends. CDR1 is SGHVS and CDR2 is FQNEAQ in the germline V gene. The CDR3 contains 12 residues. Sample: PBMCs. The V gene is TRBV7-8, the J gene TRBJ2-7; D is ambiguous. This TCR derives from a woman aged 18 to 35 in good health and CMV-seronegative. The CDR3 here is CASSLALHEQYF. Written as DNA, the CDR3 is TGTGCCAGCAGCTTAGCACTGCACGAGCAGTACTTC.